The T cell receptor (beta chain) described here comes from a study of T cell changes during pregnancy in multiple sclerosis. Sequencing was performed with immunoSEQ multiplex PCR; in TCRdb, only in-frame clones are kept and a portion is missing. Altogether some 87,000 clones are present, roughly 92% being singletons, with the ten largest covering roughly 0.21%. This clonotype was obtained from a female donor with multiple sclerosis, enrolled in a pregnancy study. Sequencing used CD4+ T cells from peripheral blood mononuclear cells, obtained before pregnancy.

Here the CDR3 DNA reads TGTGCCAGCAGCTTAGCGAGTGGGGGAGGGGGAAAGACCCAGTACTTC. This gives the protein CASSLASGGGGKTQYF. This chain connects TRBV7-2 to TRBJ2-5; a weak D match, TRBD2 (7 bases). The CDR3 runs 16 residues. Trimming left V 0 bases short and J 6 bases short, with 17 bases between. The germline V gene encodes CDR1 SGHTA and CDR2 FQGNSA.